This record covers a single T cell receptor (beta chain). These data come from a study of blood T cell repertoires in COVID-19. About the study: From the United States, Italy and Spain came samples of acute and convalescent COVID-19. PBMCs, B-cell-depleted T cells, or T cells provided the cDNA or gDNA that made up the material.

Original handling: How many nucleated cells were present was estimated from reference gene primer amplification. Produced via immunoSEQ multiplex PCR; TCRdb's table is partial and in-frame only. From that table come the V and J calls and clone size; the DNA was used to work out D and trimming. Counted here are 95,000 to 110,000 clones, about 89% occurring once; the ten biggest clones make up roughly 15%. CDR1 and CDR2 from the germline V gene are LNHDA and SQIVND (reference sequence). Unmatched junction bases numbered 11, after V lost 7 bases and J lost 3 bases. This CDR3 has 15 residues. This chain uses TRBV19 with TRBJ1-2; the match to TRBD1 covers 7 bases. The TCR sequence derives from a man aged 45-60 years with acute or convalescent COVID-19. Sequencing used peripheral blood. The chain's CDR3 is CASTIGGGQDYGYTF. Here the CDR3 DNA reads TGTGCCAGTACCATCGGGGGAGGACAGGACTATGGCTACACCTTC.